The sequence of this TCR beta chain was determined in a study of CD8 T cells in Susac syndrome. It was with random hexamers that roughly 0.45 to 1 ug RNA was reverse transcribed. TCRdb reprocessed the immunoSEQ multiplex PCR reads with MiXCR, giving one entry per CDR3 protein. The sample records approximately 120,000 distinct CDR3 sequences, approximately 95% being singletons. V lost 6 bases, J lost 0 bases, and 5 bases lay in between. This CDR3 contains 13 residues. CDR1 is MNHEY and CDR2 is SMNVEV in the germline V gene (reference sequence). Blood CD8+ and CD4+ T cells underwent high-throughput TCR beta sequencing.

This TCR was sampled from a human donor with multiple sclerosis. The sample consisted of CD8+ T cells from PBMCs. The rearrangement uses TRBV27 and TRBJ1-4, with D hard to call. The CDR3 sequence: CASRITTNEKLFF. Here the CDR3 DNA reads TGTGCCAGCAGGATCACAACTAATGAAAAACTGTTTTTT.